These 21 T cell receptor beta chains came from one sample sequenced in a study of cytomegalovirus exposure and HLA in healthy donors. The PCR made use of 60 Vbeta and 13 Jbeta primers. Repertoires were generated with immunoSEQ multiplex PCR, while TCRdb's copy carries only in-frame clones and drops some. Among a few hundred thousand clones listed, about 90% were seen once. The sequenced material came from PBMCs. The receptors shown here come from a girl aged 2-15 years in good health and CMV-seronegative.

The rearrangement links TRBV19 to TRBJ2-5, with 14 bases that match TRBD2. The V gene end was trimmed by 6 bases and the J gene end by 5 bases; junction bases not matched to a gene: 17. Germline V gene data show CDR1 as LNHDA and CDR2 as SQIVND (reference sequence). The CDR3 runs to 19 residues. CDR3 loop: CASRGQGLAGARSRETQYF. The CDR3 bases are TGTGCCAGTAGAGGCCAGGGACTAGCGGGAGCACGATCTCGGGAGACCCAGTACTTC.

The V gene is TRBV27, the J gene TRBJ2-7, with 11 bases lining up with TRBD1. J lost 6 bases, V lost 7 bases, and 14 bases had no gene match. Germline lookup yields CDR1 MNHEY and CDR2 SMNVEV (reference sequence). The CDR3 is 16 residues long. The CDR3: CASTRTLGTGGGEQYF. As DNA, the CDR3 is TGTGCCAGCACCCGAACTCTCGGGACAGGGGGTGGCGAGCAGTACTTC.

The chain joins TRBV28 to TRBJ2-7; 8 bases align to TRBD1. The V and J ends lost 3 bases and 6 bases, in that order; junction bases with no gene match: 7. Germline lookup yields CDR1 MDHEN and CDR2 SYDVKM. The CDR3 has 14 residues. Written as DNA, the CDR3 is TGTGCCAGCAGTTTCCCGGGACAGGCGAGCGAGCAGTACTTC. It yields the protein CASSFPGQASEQYF.

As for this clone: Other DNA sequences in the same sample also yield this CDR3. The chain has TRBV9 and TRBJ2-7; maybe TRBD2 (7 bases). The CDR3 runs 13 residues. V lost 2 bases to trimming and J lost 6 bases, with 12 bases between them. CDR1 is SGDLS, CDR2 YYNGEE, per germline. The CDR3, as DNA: TGTGCCAGCAGCGTCGGGGGAGGGGGCGAGCAGTACTTC. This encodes CASSVGGGGEQYF.

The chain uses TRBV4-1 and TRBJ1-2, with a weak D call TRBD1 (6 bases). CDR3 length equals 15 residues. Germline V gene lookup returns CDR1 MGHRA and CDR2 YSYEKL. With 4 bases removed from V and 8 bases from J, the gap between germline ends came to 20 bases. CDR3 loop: CASSLGHRVHSGYTF. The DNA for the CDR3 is TGCGCCAGCAGCCTGGGACACAGGGTACACTCGGGCTACACCTTC.

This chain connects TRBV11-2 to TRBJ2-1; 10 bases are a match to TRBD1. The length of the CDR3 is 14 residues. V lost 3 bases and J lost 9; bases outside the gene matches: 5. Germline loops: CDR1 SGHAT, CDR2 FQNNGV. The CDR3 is CASSLGQGPGEQFF. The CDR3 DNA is TGTGCCAGCAGCTTGGGACAGGGGCCCGGTGAGCAGTTCTTC. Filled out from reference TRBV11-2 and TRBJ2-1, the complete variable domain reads EAGVAQSPRYKIIEKRQSVAFWCNPISGHATLYWYQQILGQGPKLLIQFQNNGVVDDSQLPKDRFSAERLKGVDSTLKIQPAKLEDSAVYLCASSLGQGPGEQFFGPGTRLTVL.

In DNA form, the CDR3 reads TGTGCCAGCAGCCAAGAATCCTATGAGCAGTTCTTC. Its translation: CASSQESYEQFF. The J gene is TRBJ2-1, the V gene TRBV4-2; D not certain. V was clipped by 0 bases and J by 8 bases, with 5 bases between them. Germline V gives CDR1 LGHNA, CDR2 YNFKEQ. The CDR3 is 12 residues long.

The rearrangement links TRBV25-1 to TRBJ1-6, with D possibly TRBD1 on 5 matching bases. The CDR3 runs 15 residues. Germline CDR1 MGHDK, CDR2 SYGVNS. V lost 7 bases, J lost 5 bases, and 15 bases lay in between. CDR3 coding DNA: TGTGCCAGCAAGGACATAGACAGCAATAATTCACCCCTCCACTTT. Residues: CASKDIDSNNSPLHF.

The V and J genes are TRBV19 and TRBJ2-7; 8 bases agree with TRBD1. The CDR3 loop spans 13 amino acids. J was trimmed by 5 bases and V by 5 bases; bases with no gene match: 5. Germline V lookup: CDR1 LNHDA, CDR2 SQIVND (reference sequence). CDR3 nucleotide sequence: TGTGCCAGTAGTGACAGGGGTAACGACGAGCAGTACTTC. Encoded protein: CASSDRGNDEQYF.

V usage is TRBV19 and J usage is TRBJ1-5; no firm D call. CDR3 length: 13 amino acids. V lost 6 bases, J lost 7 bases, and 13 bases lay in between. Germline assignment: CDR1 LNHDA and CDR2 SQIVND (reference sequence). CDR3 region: CASSPGVSQPQHF. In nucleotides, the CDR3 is TGTGCCAGTAGCCCCGGTGTGTCCCAGCCCCAGCATTTT.

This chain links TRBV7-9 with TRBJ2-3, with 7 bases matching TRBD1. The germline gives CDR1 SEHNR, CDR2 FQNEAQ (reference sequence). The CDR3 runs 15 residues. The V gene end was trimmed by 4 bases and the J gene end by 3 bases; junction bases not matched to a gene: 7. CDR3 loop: CASSSRQGLTDTQYF. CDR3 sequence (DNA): TGTGCCAGCAGCTCTCGACAGGGATTGACAGATACGCAGTATTTT.

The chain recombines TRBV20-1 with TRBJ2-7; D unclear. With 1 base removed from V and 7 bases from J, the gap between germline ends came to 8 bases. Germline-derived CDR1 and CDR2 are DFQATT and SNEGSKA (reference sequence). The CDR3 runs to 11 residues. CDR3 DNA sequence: TGCAGTGCTAGAGGTGACAATGAGCAGTACTTC. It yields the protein CSARGDNEQYF.

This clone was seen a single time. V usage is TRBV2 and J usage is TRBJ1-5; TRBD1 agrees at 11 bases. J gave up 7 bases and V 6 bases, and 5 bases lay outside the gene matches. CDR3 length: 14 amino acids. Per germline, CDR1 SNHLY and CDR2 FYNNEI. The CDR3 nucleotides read TGTGCCAGCAGGCCGGGACAGGGGGGACAGCCCCAGCATTTT. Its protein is CASRPGQGGQPQHF.

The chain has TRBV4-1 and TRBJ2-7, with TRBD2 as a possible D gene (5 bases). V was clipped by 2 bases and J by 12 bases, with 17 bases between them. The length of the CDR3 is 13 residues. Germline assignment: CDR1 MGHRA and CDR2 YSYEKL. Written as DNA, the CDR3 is TGCGCCAGCAGCCAACTCTTTGCCGCGGGTCGGTACTTC. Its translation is CASSQLFAAGRYF.

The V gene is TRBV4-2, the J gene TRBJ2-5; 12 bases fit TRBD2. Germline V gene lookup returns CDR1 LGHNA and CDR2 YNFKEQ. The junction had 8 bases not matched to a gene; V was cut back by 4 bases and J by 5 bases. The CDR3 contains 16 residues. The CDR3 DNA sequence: TGTGCCAGCAGCCTCGCCGGGACTAGCGGGTTGGAGACCCAGTACTTC. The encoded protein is CASSLAGTSGLETQYF.

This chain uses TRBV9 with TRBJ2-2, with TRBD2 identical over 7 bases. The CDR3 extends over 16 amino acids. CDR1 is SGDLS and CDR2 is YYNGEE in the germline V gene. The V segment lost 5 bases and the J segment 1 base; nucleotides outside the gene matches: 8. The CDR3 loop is CASRSREGGNTGELFF. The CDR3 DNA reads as TGTGCCAGCAGGTCGAGGGAGGGTGGGAACACCGGGGAGCTGTTTTTT. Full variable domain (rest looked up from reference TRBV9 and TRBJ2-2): DSGVTQTPKHLITATGQRVTLRCSPRSGDLSVYWYQQSLDQGLQFLIQYYNGEERAKGNILERFSAQQFPDLHSELNLSSLELGDSALYFCASRSREGGNTGELFFGEGSRLTVL.

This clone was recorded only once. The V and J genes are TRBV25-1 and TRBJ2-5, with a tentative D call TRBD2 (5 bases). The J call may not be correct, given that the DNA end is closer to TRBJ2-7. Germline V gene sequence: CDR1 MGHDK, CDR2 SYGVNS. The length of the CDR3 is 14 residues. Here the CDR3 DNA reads TGTGCCAGCGGAGACTCGAGAGGGCCCTACGAGCAGTACTTC. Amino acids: CASGDSRGPYEQYF.

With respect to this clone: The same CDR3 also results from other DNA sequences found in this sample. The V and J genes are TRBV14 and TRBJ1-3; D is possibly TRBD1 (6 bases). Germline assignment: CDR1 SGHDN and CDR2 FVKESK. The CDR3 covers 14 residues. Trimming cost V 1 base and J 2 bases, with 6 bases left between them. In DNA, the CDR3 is TGTGCCAGCAGCCAAGCAGGGGCTGGAAACACCATATATTTT. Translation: CASSQAGAGNTIYF.

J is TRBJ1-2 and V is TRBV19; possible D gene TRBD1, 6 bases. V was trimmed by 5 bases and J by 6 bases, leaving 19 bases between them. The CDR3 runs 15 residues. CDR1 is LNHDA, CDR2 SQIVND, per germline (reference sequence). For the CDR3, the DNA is TGTGCCAGTAGTGCTCGGGACACCCTTCGCGATGGCTACACCTTC. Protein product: CASSARDTLRDGYTF.

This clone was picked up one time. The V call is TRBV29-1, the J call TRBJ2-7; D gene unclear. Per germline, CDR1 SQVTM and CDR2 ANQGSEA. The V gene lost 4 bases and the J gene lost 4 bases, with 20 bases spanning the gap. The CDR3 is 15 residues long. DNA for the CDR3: TGCAGCGTTGTGTTTCCTGGCACCAACCCGTACGAGCAGTACTTC. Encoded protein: CSVVFPGTNPYEQYF.

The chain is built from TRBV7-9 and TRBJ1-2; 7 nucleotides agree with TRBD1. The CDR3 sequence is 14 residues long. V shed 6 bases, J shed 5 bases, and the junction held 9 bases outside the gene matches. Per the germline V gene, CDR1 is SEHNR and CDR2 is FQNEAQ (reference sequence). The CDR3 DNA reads TGTGCCAGCAGGGCCGACAGGGATAGGTATGGCTACACCTTC. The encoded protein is CASRADRDRYGYTF. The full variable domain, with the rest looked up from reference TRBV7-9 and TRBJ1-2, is DTGVSQNPRHKITKRGQNVTFRCDPISEHNRLYWYRQTLGQGPEFLTYFQNEAQLEKSRLLSDRFSAERPKGSFSTLEIQRTEQGDSAMYLCASRADRDRYGYTFGSGTRLTVV.